The 16 T cell receptor beta chains listed next were all sequenced from one sample in a study of molecular identifiers for immune sequencing clone quantification. TCRdb ran MiXCR on the PCR reads and lists one entry per CDR3 protein. Of approximately 100,000 distinct CDR3 sequences in the sample, approximately 40% were seen once. Sequencing was done on a sample of naive CD8+ T cells from blood, with Jurkat cell RNA spiked in. The subset here: FACS-sorted CD8+CD4-CCR7+CD45RA+ naive T cells. The receptors originated from a human donor in good health. Some libraries in this study had Jurkat cell RNA spiked in.

Concerning this clonotype: One base away lies a much larger clone, so this may be a sequencing read error. The chain combines TRBV7-2 with TRBJ2-7; a weak D match, TRBD2 (5 bases). The germline V gene encodes CDR1 SGHTA and CDR2 FQGNSA. This CDR3 has 14 residues. Here the CDR3 DNA reads TGTGCCTGCAGCTCGGACTGGAGCTCCTACGAGCAGTACTTC. This sequence encodes CACSSDWSSYEQYF.

This chain uses TRBV3-1 with TRBJ2-3, with D possibly being TRBD1 (5 bases). V was cut by 0 bases and J by 6 bases, with 13 bases left in between. The CDR3 contains 15 residues. Germline V CDR1 and CDR2: LGHDT, YNNKEL (reference sequence). The DNA for the CDR3 is TGTGCCAGCAGCCAAGAATGGGGCCCCCGGGATACGCAGTATTTT. Protein sequence: CASSQEWGPRDTQYF.

A word on this clonotype: A much larger clone differs from this one at a single base, so this may be a read error. V is TRBV10-3 and J is TRBJ1-1; 8 bases fit TRBD1. The CDR3 is 12 residues long. Germline lookup yields CDR1 ENHRY and CDR2 SYGVKD. In DNA, the CDR3 is TGTGCCATCAAGAGGGACAGGTTTGAATCTTTCTTT. Encoded protein: CAIKRDRFESFF.

This clonotype was observed a handful of times. This chain connects TRBV6-5 to TRBJ2-1; 11 bases map to TRBD2. Germline assignment: CDR1 MNHEY and CDR2 SVGAGI. Germline trimming cut 6 bases from V and 7 bases from J; bases unmatched to any gene: 8. This CDR3 spans 15 amino acids. In DNA, the CDR3 is TGTGCCAGCAGGTATAGCGGGAGGGCCGGAAATGAGCAGTTCTTC. The encoded protein is CASRYSGRAGNEQFF.

The chain employs TRBV6-6 and TRBJ2-5; D is uncertain. V lost 2 bases, J lost 1 base, and 14 bases lay in between. This CDR3 contains 16 residues. Germline assignment: CDR1 MNHNY and CDR2 SVGAGI (reference sequence). CDR3 residues: CASSYNPAASQETQYF. Written as DNA, the CDR3 is TGTGCCAGCAGTTACAACCCCGCAGCCTCCCAAGAGACCCAGTACTTC.

This clonotype has ten or more counts. The genes are TRBV7-6 and TRBJ2-2; D is unresolved. Germline-derived CDR1 and CDR2 are SGHVS and FNYEAQ. V was shortened by 1 base and J by 4 bases, with 7 bases between the two germline ends. This CDR3 has 14 amino acids. The chain's CDR3 is CASSLGPVTGELFF. For the CDR3, the DNA is TGTGCCAGCAGCTTAGGGCCCGTCACCGGGGAGCTGTTTTTT.

This clonotype was counted a few times. The chain uses TRBV24-1 and TRBJ1-5, with unresolved D. The V gene lost 1 base and the J gene lost 0 bases, with 3 bases spanning the gap. CDR1 is KGHDR and CDR2 is SFDVKD in the germline V gene. This CDR3 comprises 14 residues. The CDR3 reads CATSDLDSNQPQHF. CDR3 in DNA: TGTGCCACCAGTGATTTAGATAGCAATCAGCCCCAGCATTTT.

The chain couples TRBV12-3 or TRBV12-4 to TRBJ2-1; the D gene could be TRBD1 or TRBD2 (6 bases each). The CDR3 is 15 amino acids. Trimming left V 2 bases short and J 8 bases short, with 16 bases between. The CDR3 bases are TGTGCCAGCAGTTTATGGGGGGCGGCCGTCGATGAGCAGTTCTTC. Residues: CASSLWGAAVDEQFF.

This clonotype came up a few times. The chain employs TRBV28 and TRBJ2-2; D unresolved. Germline values: CDR1 MDHEN, CDR2 SYDVKM. V lost 2 bases to trimming and J lost 6 bases, with 10 bases between them. The CDR3 has 14 amino acids. CDR3: CASSLAPNAGELFF. In nucleotides, the CDR3 is TGTGCCAGCAGTTTAGCCCCAAACGCCGGGGAGCTGTTTTTT.

This clonotype occurred a few times. The chain joins TRBV20-1 to TRBJ2-5; TRBD1 matches at 7 bases. The CDR3 is 14 residues long. Germline loops: CDR1 DFQATT, CDR2 SNEGSKA (reference sequence). V was pared by 0 bases and J by 3 bases, with 4 bases of the junction left unmatched. CDR3 DNA: TGCAGTGCTAGAGACACAGGGGCGAAAGAGACCCAGTACTTC. It encodes CSARDTGAKETQYF.

The rearrangement links TRBV24-1 to TRBJ2-1, with D possibly being TRBD2 (6 bases). The CDR3 covers 17 residues. V lost 0 bases to trimming and J lost 9 bases, with 20 bases between them. Germline V CDR1 and CDR2: KGHDR, SFDVKD. CDR3 residues: CATSDLRRDSVVGEQFF. DNA for the CDR3: TGTGCCACCAGTGATTTGAGAAGGGACTCAGTCGTGGGTGAGCAGTTCTTC.

At least ten counts were recorded for this clonotype. This chain uses TRBV6-5 with TRBJ2-2, with D perhaps matching TRBD1 (5 bases). V gave up 4 bases and J gave up 0 bases, with 9 bases separating them. This CDR3 comprises 15 residues. The germline gives CDR1 MNHEY, CDR2 SVGAGI. The CDR3 region is CASSFDSPNTGELFF. The DNA of the CDR3 is TGTGCCAGCAGTTTTGACAGCCCGAACACCGGGGAGCTGTTTTTT.

This clonotype was seen a handful of times. The chain has TRBV12-3 or TRBV12-4 and TRBJ2-2; D gene ambiguous. V shed 8 bases and J shed 2 bases, with 12 bases lying between them. The CDR3 covers 14 residues. The CDR3 coding sequence is TGTGCCAGCTCCTCGTATCTTAACACCGGGGAGCTGTTTTTT. Protein product: CASSSYLNTGELFF.

Points on this clonotype: A much larger clone is a single base away; this may be a read error. This chain links TRBV7-8 with TRBJ1-1; 7 nucleotides align to TRBD1. The germline V gene has CDR1 SGHVS and CDR2 FQNEAQ. The V segment lost 5 bases and the J segment 10 bases; nucleotides outside the gene matches: 16. This CDR3 is 15 amino acids long. This CDR3 is CASSHDREYGAGAFF. CDR3 sequence (DNA): TGTGCCAGCAGCCACGACAGGGAATACGGAGCTGGAGCTTTCTTT.

In regard to this clonotype: A read error may produce the germline difference seen at one junction end. The chain is built from TRBV6-2 or TRBV6-3 and TRBJ2-4, with D perhaps TRBD2 (6 bases). Germline V gene sequence: CDR1 MNHEY, CDR2 SVGEGT. This CDR3 contains 15 residues. In DNA form, the CDR3 reads TGTGCCAGCAGTTTGGAGGAACTAGCCAGAAACATTCAGTACTTC. Its translation: CASSLEELARNIQYF.

The table lists this clonotype with a few counts. This rearrangement joins TRBV20-1 to TRBJ2-3, with a weak D call TRBD1 (5 bases). CDR1 DFQATT and CDR2 SNEGSKA come from the germline V gene (reference sequence). The CDR3 extends over 14 amino acids. V shed 0 bases and J shed 2 bases, with 9 bases lying between them. The chain's CDR3 is CSARDKGPTDTQYF. The CDR3 coding sequence is TGCAGTGCTAGAGATAAGGGGCCCACAGATACGCAGTATTTT.